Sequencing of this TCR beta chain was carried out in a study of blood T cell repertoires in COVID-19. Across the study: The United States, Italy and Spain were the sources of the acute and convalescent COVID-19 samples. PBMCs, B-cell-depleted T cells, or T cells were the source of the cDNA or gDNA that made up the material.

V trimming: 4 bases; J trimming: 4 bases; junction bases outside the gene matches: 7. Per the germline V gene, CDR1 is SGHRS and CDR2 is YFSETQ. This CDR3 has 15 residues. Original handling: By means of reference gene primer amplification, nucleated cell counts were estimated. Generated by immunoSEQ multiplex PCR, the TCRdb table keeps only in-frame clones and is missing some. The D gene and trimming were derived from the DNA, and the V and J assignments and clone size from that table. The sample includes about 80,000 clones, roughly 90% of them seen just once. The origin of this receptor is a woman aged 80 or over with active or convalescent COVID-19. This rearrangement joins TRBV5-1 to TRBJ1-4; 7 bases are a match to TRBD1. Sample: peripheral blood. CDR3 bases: TGCGCCAGCAGCGACCCACAGGGGAGTAATGAAAAACTGTTTTTT. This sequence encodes CASSDPQGSNEKLFF.